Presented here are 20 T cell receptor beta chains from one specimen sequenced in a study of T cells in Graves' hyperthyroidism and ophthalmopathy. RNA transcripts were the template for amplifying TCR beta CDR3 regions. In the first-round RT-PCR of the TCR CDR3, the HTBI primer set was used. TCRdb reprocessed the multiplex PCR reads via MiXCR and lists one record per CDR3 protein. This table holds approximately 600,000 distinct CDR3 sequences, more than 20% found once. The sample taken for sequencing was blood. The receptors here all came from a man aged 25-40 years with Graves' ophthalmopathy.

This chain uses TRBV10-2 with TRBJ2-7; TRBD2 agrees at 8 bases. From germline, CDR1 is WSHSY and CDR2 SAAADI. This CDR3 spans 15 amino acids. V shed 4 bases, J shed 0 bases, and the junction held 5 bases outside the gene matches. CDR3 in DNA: TGCGCCAGCAGTGGGGCTAGCGGGTTCTCCTACGAGCAGTACTTC. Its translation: CASSGASGFSYEQYF.

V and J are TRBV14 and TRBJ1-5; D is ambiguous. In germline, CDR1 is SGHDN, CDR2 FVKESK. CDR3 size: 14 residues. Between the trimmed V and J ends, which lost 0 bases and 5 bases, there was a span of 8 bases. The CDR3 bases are TGTGCCAGCAGCCAAGATGTGGGTGATCAGCCCCAGCATTTT. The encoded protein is CASSQDVGDQPQHF.

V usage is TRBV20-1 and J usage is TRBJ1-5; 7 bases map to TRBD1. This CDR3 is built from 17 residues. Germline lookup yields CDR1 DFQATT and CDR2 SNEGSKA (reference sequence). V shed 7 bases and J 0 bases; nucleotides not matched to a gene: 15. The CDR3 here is CSVLPFRDSNSNQPQHF. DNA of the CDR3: TGCAGTGTTTTGCCTTTCCGGGACAGCAATAGCAATCAGCCCCAGCATTTT.

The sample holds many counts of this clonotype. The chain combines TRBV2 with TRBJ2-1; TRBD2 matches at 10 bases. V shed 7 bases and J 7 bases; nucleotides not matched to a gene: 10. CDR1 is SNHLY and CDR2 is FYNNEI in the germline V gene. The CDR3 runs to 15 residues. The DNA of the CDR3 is TGTGCCAGCAAAGTCCTAGCGGGAGAGAGGAATGAGCAGTTCTTC. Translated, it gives CASKVLAGERNEQFF.

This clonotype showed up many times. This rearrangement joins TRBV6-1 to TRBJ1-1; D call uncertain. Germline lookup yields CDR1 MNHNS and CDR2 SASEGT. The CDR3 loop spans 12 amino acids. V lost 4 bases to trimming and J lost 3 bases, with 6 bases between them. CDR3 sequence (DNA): TGTGCCAGCAGTGCTGACTACACTGAAGCTTTCTTT. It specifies CASSADYTEAFF.

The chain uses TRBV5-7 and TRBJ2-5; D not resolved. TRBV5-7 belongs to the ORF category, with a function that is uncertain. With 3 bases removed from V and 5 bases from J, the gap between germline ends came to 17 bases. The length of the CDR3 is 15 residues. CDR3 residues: CASSSLGSLAETQYF. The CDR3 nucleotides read TGTGCCAGCAGCTCTCTTGGCAGTTTGGCGGAGACCCAGTACTTC.

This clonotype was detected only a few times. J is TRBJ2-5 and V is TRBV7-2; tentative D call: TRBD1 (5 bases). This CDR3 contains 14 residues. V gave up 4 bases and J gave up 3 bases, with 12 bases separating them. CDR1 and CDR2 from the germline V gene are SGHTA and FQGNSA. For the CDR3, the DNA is TGTGCCAGCAGCTACGTAGGACAAAAAGAGACCCAGTACTTC. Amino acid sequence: CASSYVGQKETQYF.

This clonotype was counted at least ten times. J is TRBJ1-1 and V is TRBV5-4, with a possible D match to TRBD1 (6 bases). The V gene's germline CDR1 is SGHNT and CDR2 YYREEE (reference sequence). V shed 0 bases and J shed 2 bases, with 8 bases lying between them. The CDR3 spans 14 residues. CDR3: CASSLVGANTEAFF. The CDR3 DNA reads TGTGCCAGCAGCTTGGTGGGGGCAAACACTGAAGCTTTCTTT.

The CDR3 here is CSAPTLAGVGAKNIQYF. CDR3 nucleotides: TGCAGTGCCCCTACTCTAGCGGGAGTTGGGGCCAAAAACATTCAGTACTTC. This sequence joins TRBV20-1 and TRBJ2-4, with 10 bases fitting TRBD2. Trimming removed 6 bases from V and 1 base from J; junction bases left unmatched: 12. CDR3 length: 17 residues. Germline loops: CDR1 DFQATT, CDR2 SNEGSKA (reference sequence).

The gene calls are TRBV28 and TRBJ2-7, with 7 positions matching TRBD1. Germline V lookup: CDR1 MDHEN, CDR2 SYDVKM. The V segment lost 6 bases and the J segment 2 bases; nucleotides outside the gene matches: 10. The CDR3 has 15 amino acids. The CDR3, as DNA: TGTGCCAGCAGACCGCCGGGACAGAGAACCTACGAGCAGTACTTC. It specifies CASRPPGQRTYEQYF.

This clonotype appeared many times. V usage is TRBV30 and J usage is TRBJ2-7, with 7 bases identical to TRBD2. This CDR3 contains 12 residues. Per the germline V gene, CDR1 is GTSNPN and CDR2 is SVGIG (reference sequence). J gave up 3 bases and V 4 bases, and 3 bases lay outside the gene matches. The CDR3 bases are TGTGCCTGGAATCCGGGGGGCTACGAGCAGTACTTC. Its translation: CAWNPGGYEQYF.

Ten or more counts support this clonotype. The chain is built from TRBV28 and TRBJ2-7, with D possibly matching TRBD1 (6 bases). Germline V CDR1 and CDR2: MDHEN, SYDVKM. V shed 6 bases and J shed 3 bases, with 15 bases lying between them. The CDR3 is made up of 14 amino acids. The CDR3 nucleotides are TGTGCCAGCAGGCGATCAGGGGCTCTCTACGAGCAGTACTTC. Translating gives CASRRSGALYEQYF.

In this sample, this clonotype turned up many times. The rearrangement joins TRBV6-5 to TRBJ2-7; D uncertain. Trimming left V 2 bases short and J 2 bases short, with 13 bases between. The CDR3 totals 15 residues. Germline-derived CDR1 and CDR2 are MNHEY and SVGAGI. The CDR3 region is CASSYGVAPTYEQYF. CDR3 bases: TGTGCCAGCAGTTACGGGGTAGCTCCTACCTACGAGCAGTACTTC.

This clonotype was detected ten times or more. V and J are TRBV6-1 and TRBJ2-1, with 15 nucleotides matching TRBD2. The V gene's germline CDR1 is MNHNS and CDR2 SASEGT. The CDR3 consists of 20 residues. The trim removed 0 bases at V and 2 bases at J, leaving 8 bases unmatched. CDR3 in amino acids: CASSEAPGLAGGPTYNEQFF. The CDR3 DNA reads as TGTGCCAGCAGTGAAGCCCCGGGACTAGCGGGAGGCCCAACCTACAATGAGCAGTTCTTC.

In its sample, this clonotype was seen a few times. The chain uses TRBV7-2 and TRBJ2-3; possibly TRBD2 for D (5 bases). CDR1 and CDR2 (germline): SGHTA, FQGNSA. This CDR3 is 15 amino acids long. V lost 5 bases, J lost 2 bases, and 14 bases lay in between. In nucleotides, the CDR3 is TGTGCCAGCAGCCTCTGGACTGGCGCCACAGATACGCAGTATTTT. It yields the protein CASSLWTGATDTQYF. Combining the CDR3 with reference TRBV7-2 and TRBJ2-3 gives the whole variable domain GAGVSQSPSNKVTEKGKDVELRCDPISGHTALYWYRQSLGQGLEFLIYFQGNSAPDKSGLPSDRFSAERTGGSVSTLTIQRTQQEDSAVYLCASSLWTGATDTQYFGPGTRLTVL.

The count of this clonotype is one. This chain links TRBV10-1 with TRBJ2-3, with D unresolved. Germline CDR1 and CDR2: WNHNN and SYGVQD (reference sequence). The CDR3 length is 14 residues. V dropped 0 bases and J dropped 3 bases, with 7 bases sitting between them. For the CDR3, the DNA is TGCGCCAGCAGTGAGTCGATACTTACAGATACGCAGTATTTT. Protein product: CASSESILTDTQYF.

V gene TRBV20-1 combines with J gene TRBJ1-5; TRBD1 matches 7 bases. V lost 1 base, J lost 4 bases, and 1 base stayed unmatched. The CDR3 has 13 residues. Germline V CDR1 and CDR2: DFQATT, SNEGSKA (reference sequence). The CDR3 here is CSARATGNQPQHF. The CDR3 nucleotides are TGCAGTGCTAGAGCGACAGGGAATCAGCCCCAGCATTTT.

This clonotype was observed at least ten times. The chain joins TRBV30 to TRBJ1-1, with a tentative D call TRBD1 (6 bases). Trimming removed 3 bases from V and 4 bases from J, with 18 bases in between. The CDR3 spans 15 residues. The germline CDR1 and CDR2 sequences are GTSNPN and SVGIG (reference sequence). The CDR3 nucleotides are TGTGCCTGGAGCCCCCCACAGGGTTTTGGCACTGAAGCTTTCTTT. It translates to CAWSPPQGFGTEAFF.

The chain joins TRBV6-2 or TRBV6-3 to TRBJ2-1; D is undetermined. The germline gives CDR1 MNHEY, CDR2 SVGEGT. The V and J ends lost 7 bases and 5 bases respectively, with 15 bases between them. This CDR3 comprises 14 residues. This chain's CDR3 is CASTEPGPDNEQFF. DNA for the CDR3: TGTGCCAGCACCGAGCCCGGGCCTGACAATGAGCAGTTCTTC.

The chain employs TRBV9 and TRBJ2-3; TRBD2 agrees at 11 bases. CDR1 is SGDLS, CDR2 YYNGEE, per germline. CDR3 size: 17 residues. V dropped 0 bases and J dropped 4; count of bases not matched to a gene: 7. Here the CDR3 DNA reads TGTGCCAGCAGCGTAGACCCTAGCGGGAGGAGGGCAGATACGCAGTATTTT. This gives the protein CASSVDPSGRRADTQYF.